The clone carrying this T cell receptor beta chain was counted a few times. The germline CDR1 and CDR2 sequences are MNHEY and SVGAGI. Trimming removed 8 bases from V and 1 base from J, with 9 bases in between. This CDR3 is built from 12 residues. This specimen belongs to a study of cytomegalovirus exposure and HLA in healthy donors. It was with 60 Vbeta and 13 Jbeta primers that the PCR ran. The data were produced by immunoSEQ multiplex PCR, yet TCRdb's version contains in-frame clones alone and is incomplete. The sample has about 140,000 clones, roughly 75% seen once; the top ten hold approximately 2.3%.

The sequence derives from a man aged 25 to 40 in good health and CMV-seronegative. The gene calls are TRBV6-5 and TRBJ2-7; tentative D call: TRBD1 (6 bases). The sequenced sample was PBMCs. The CDR3 bases are TGTGCCAGCGGGGACACGTCCTACGAGCAGTACTTC. The encoded protein is CASGDTSYEQYF.